The 29 T cell receptor beta chains reported below all come from one sample, sequenced in a study of cytomegalovirus exposure and HLA in healthy donors. Use of 60 Vbeta and 13 Jbeta primers characterized the PCR. Measured with immunoSEQ multiplex PCR; TCRdb has only the in-frame clones, and not every one. The table shows tens of thousands of clones, with roughly 80% occurring only once. Sequencing used PBMCs. These receptors originate from a man aged 40-50 years in good health and CMV-seronegative.

This chain links TRBV7-2 with TRBJ1-1; D is unclear. The CDR3 loop spans 15 amino acids. V lost 1 base and J lost 0, with 9 bases in between. Germline values: CDR1 SGHTA, CDR2 FQGNSA. The CDR3 DNA follows: TGTGCCAGCAGCTTAGAGGCAGAGGTGAACACTGAAGCTTTCTTT. The encoded protein is CASSLEAEVNTEAFF.

The rearrangement uses TRBV7-2 and TRBJ1-2, with 8 bases identical to TRBD1. This CDR3 is built from 13 residues. V was pared by 9 bases and J by 5 bases, with 8 bases of the junction left unmatched. Germline V gives CDR1 SGHTA, CDR2 FQGNSA. The CDR3 sequence is CASQGAAPYGYTF. The CDR3 DNA follows: TGTGCCAGTCAGGGGGCCGCACCATATGGCTACACCTTC.

The rearrangement links TRBV10-3 to TRBJ1-1; TRBD1 matches at 12 bases. Germline V gene data show CDR1 as ENHRY and CDR2 as SYGVKD. V trimming: 7 bases; J trimming: 6 bases; junction bases outside the gene matches: 6. This CDR3 is 14 amino acids long. CDR3 DNA sequence: TGTGCCATCACCATCGGGACAGGGGGCTCTGAAGCTTTCTTT. It specifies CAITIGTGGSEAFF.

The chain is built from TRBV5-1 and TRBJ2-2; D possibly corresponds to TRBD2 (6 bases). The germline CDR1 and CDR2 sequences are SGHRS and YFSETQ. This CDR3 comprises 15 residues. Between the trimmed V and J ends, which lost 4 bases and 4 bases, there was a span of 14 bases. CDR3 sequence reads: CASSPGRGSTGELFF. The CDR3 DNA is TGCGCCAGCAGCCCGGGACGGGGGTCCACCGGGGAGCTGTTTTTT.

J is TRBJ2-5 and V is TRBV6-1; D gene uncertain. The V end lost 11 bases, the J end lost 2 bases, and 3 bases lay between the germline ends. Germline CDR1 MNHNS, CDR2 SASEGT. The CDR3 contains 9 residues. The CDR3 sequence is CALQETQYF. The CDR3 DNA follows: TGTGCCCTACAAGAGACCCAGTACTTC.

This clone was detected a few times. This chain connects TRBV30 to TRBJ1-5; no firm D call. V lost 3 bases to trimming and J lost 4 bases, with 16 bases between them. Germline V gene data show CDR1 as GTSNPN and CDR2 as SVGIG (reference sequence). This CDR3 region has 15 residues. In DNA form, the CDR3 reads TGTGCCTGGAGCGACCTAGCGGGATTTAATCAGCCCCAGCATTTT. As protein: CAWSDLAGFNQPQHF.

This rearrangement joins TRBV7-9 to TRBJ1-3; no definite D call. Germline CDR1 reads SEHNR; CDR2 reads FQNEAQ (reference sequence). The CDR3 is made up of 14 amino acids. The V and J ends lost 11 bases and 0 bases respectively, with 14 bases between them. The CDR3 reads CAAKSGSSGNTIYF. The CDR3 coding sequence is TGTGCCGCTAAATCGGGGAGCTCTGGAAACACCATATATTTT.

There are a few counts of this clone. The V gene is TRBV30, the J gene TRBJ1-2, with 9 nucleotides matching TRBD1. The V and J ends lost 7 bases and 8 bases, in that order; junction bases with no gene match: 20. From germline, CDR1 is GTSNPN and CDR2 SVGIG (reference sequence). The CDR3 spans 16 residues. CDR3 loop: CAFRLRDRDFRKGYTF. The DNA of the CDR3 is TGTGCCTTCAGATTGCGGGACAGGGACTTTCGGAAAGGCTACACCTTC.

This clone was counted a few times. J is TRBJ2-7 and V is TRBV7-9; the D is unclear. The V gene lost 5 bases and the J gene lost 4 bases, with 18 bases spanning the gap. Germline V gene lookup returns CDR1 SEHNR and CDR2 FQNEAQ (reference sequence). The CDR3 runs to 15 residues. The CDR3 is CASSPPFRVGYEQYF. The CDR3 bases are TGTGCCAGCAGCCCCCCTTTTCGGGTAGGTTACGAGCAGTACTTC.

The chain joins TRBV27 to TRBJ1-1, with D perhaps TRBD1 (6 bases). V shed 5 bases and J shed 8 bases, with 15 bases lying between them. This CDR3 has 13 amino acids. Germline CDR1 reads MNHEY; CDR2 reads SMNVEV (reference sequence). CDR3 region: CASSISTGTEAFF. The CDR3 DNA reads TGTGCCAGCAGTATCTCTACCGGGACAGAAGCTTTCTTT.

The chain combines TRBV6-5 with TRBJ2-7, with a tentative D call TRBD1 (5 bases). V shed 3 bases and J shed 7 bases, with 13 bases lying between them. The CDR3 consists of 13 residues. Looked up from germline, CDR1 is MNHEY and CDR2 is SVGAGI. The CDR3 DNA reads TGTGCCAGCAGTTATTTCCAGGCAGGGGAGCAGTACTTC. This codes for CASSYFQAGEQYF.

This sequence joins TRBV7-2 and TRBJ1-2; a possible D gene is TRBD1 (5 bases). Trimming left V 1 base short and J 4 bases short, with 7 bases between. Germline V gives CDR1 SGHTA, CDR2 FQGNSA. This CDR3 spans 13 amino acids. Here the CDR3 reads CASSLVQGYGYTF. DNA for the CDR3: TGTGCCAGCAGCTTAGTCCAGGGCTATGGCTACACCTTC.

This clone was seen more than once but under ten times. The chain links TRBV27 to TRBJ2-6, with D perhaps TRBD2 (7 bases). CDR1 is MNHEY, CDR2 SMNVEV, per germline (reference sequence). V was shortened by 5 bases and J by 0 bases, with 11 bases between the two germline ends. The CDR3 has 16 residues. CDR3: CASSRGGLSGANVLTF. The CDR3 nucleotides are TGTGCCAGCAGTAGGGGGGGGCTCTCTGGGGCCAACGTCCTGACTTTC.

The chain has TRBV6-6 and TRBJ2-1, with 11 bases matching TRBD2. Trimming at V came to 2 bases and at J to 9 bases, leaving 9 bases not matched to a gene. From germline, CDR1 is MNHNY and CDR2 SVGAGI (reference sequence). This CDR3 has 16 residues. The chain's CDR3 is CASSYRLAGSRIEQFF. CDR3 nucleotides: TGTGCCAGCAGTTACCGACTAGCGGGAAGTAGGATTGAGCAGTTCTTC.

This clone was seen only once. The V and J genes are TRBV7-2 and TRBJ2-7, with 7 bases matching TRBD2. Per the germline V gene, CDR1 is SGHTA and CDR2 is FQGNSA. Trimming cost V 1 base and J 4 bases; bases outside gene matches: 7. The CDR3 consists of 15 residues. CDR3 region: CASSLGAGEGYEQYF. CDR3 sequence (DNA): TGTGCCAGCAGCTTAGGGGCGGGAGAGGGTTACGAGCAGTACTTC.

V is TRBV20-1 and J is TRBJ2-7; D call uncertain. CDR1 and CDR2 from the germline V gene are DFQATT and SNEGSKA (reference sequence). This CDR3 has 11 amino acids. V lost 4 bases and J lost 4, with 8 bases in between. The CDR3 coding sequence is TGCAGTGCTACTTTCGTATACGAGCAGTACTTC. It is translated as CSATFVYEQYF.

This chain connects TRBV27 to TRBJ1-2; no clear D gene. This CDR3 is built from 14 residues. Trimming left V 2 bases short and J 4 bases short, with 11 bases between. Germline CDR1 and CDR2: MNHEY and SMNVEV (reference sequence). The CDR3 loop is CASSLGSPPYGYTF. CDR3 nucleotides: TGTGCCAGCAGTTTAGGTAGCCCACCCTATGGCTACACCTTC.

The chain employs TRBV19 and TRBJ1-1; D unresolved. CDR3 length equals 13 residues. Trimming stripped 3 bases from V and 4 bases from J, with 9 bases between. Germline V CDR1 and CDR2: LNHDA, SQIVND (reference sequence). CDR3 amino acids: CASSIKRGTEAFF. CDR3 DNA: TGTGCCAGTAGTATCAAGCGGGGCACTGAAGCTTTCTTT. Combining the CDR3 with reference TRBV19 and TRBJ1-1 gives the whole variable domain DGGITQSPKYLFRKEGQNVTLSCEQNLNHDAMYWYRQDPGQGLRLIYYSQIVNDFQKGDIAEGYSVSREKKESFPLTVTSAQKNPTAFYLCASSIKRGTEAFFGQGTRLTVV.

The V gene is TRBV4-3, the J gene TRBJ2-2, with D possibly matching TRBD1 (6 bases). V lost 4 bases and J lost 2, with 11 bases in between. The CDR3 has 15 amino acids. Per germline, CDR1 LGHNA and CDR2 YSLEER. The CDR3 DNA is TGCGCCAGCAGCCGAGAGGACAGTAACACCGGGGAGCTGTTTTTT. As protein: CASSREDSNTGELFF.

This chain joins TRBV9 and TRBJ2-2; D is perhaps TRBD2 (5 bases). Trimming stripped 0 bases from V and 5 bases from J, with 14 bases between. Germline CDR1 reads SGDLS; CDR2 reads YYNGEE. The CDR3 is 16 amino acids. CDR3 DNA sequence: TGTGCCAGCAGCGTAGGAGCGGTCCCGGGGACCGGGGAGCTGTTTTTT. Its translation: CASSVGAVPGTGELFF.

The chain recombines TRBV10-2 with TRBJ1-1, with TRBD1 as a possible D gene (6 bases). This CDR3 comprises 13 residues. V lost 7 bases to trimming and J lost 0 bases, with 9 bases between them. Germline V gene sequence: CDR1 WSHSY, CDR2 SAAADI. CDR3 sequence (DNA): TGCGCCAGCACCGACAGGATGAACACTGAAGCTTTCTTT. Its translation is CASTDRMNTEAFF.

The chain is built from TRBV30 and TRBJ2-7, with TRBD1 identical over 9 bases. The J segment lost 5 bases and the V segment lost 1 base, leaving 6 bases of the junction unmatched. This CDR3 contains 14 residues. Germline V CDR1 and CDR2: GTSNPN, SVGIG (reference sequence). CDR3 loop: CAWSAGTGTNEQYF. The CDR3 region has the DNA TGTGCCTGGAGTGCCGGGACAGGGACGAACGAGCAGTACTTC. Drawing the rest from reference TRBV30 and TRBJ2-7, the complete variable domain is SQTIHQWPATLVQPVGSPLSLECTVEGTSNPNLYWYRQAAGRGLQLLFYSVGIGQISSEVPQNLSASRPQDRQFILSSKKLLLSDSGFYLCAWSAGTGTNEQYFGPGTRLTVT.

The DNA for the CDR3 is TGTGCCAGCAGGTCGGACAGGGGAGAGACCCAGTACTTC. Protein sequence: CASRSDRGETQYF. The chain has TRBV5-6 and TRBJ2-5; 9 nucleotides agree with TRBD1. Germline V CDR1 and CDR2: SGHDT, YYEEEE. V gave up 5 bases and J gave up 4 bases; unmatched junction bases: 3. CDR3 length: 13 amino acids.

The rearrangement uses TRBV10-1 and TRBJ2-1; TRBD2 agrees at 14 bases. V lost 9 bases, J lost 7 bases, and 17 bases stayed unmatched. From germline, CDR1 is WNHNN and CDR2 SYGVQD (reference sequence). The CDR3 has 18 residues. CDR3 DNA: TGCGCCAGTCGAATTAGACTAGCGGGAGGGTATCTGGTGAATGAGCAGTTCTTC. Its protein is CASRIRLAGGYLVNEQFF.

The V gene is TRBV9, the J gene TRBJ2-5, with TRBD2 as a possible D gene (5 bases). Germline-derived CDR1 and CDR2 are SGDLS and YYNGEE. V lost 2 bases to trimming and J lost 4 bases, with 6 bases between them. The CDR3 length is 12 residues. The CDR3 loop is CASSVEGETQYF. The CDR3 DNA reads as TGTGCCAGCAGCGTCGAGGGAGAGACCCAGTACTTC.

The rearrangement uses TRBV4-3 and TRBJ2-2; the match to TRBD2 covers 11 bases. This CDR3 has 15 residues. The V gene's germline CDR1 is LGHNA and CDR2 YSLEER. Unmatched junction bases numbered 3, after V lost 2 bases and J lost 7 bases. CDR3 protein: CASSQTLAGDGELFF. The CDR3 DNA reads TGCGCCAGCAGCCAAACACTAGCGGGAGACGGGGAGCTGTTTTTT.

V usage is TRBV9 and J usage is TRBJ2-7, with 8 nucleotides matching TRBD2. V lost 4 bases, J lost 6 bases, and 6 bases stayed unmatched. Germline V lookup: CDR1 SGDLS, CDR2 YYNGEE. The CDR3 is 13 residues long. CDR3 residues: CASSPGTSSEQYF. CDR3 DNA sequence: TGTGCCAGCAGCCCAGGGACTAGTAGCGAGCAGTACTTC.

The gene calls are TRBV5-6 and TRBJ1-1, with no clear D. Germline values: CDR1 SGHDT, CDR2 YYEEEE. The CDR3 sequence is 13 residues long. V lost 4 bases to trimming and J lost 1 base, with 8 bases between them. In DNA form, the CDR3 reads TGTGCCAGCAGCCGAGGCACGAACACTGAAGCTTTCTTT. It translates to CASSRGTNTEAFF.

The chain uses TRBV5-6 and TRBJ2-2, with TRBD1 matching over 9 bases. Per germline, CDR1 SGHDT and CDR2 YYEEEE. CDR3 length: 15 residues. V lost 4 bases, J lost 5 bases, and 6 bases stayed unmatched. CDR3 DNA: TGTGCCAGCAGCCACAGGGACAGGGTGACCGGGGAGCTGTTTTTT. This translates into CASSHRDRVTGELFF.